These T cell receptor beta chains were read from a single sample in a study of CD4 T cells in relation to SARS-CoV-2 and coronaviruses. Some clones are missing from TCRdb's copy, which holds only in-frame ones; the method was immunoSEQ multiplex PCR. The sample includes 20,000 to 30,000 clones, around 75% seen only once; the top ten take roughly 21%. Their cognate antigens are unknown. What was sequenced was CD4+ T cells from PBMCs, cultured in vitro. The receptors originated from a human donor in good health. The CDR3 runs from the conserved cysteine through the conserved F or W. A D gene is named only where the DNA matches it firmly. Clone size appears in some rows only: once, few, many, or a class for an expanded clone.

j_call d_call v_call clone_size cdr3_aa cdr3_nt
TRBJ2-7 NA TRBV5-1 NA CASSRGGDFYEQYF TGCGCCAGCAGTAGGGGCGGGGACTTCTACGAGCAGTACTTC
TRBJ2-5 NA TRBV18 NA CASSPGGPLQETQYF TGTGCCAGCTCACCAGGGGGGCCACTACAAGAGACCCAGTACTTC
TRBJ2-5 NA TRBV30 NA CAWSRDPKRETQYF TGTGCCTGGAGTCGGGACCCCAAGAGAGAGACCCAGTACTTC
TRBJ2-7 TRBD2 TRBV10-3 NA CASSGGGYEQYF TGTGCCAGCAGCGGGGGGGGCTACGAGCAGTACTTC
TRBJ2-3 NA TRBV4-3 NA CASSQAGADTDTQYF TGCGCCAGCAGCCAAGCAGGGGCAGACACAGATACGCAGTATTTT
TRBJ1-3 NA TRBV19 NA CASSIGIDPYRGNTIYF TGTGCCAGTAGTATAGGGATCGACCCCTATAGAGGAAACACCATATATTTT
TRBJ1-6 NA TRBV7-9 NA CASSSPGGLGNSPLHF TGTGCCAGCAGCTCCCCCGGGGGCTTAGGGAATTCACCCCTCCACTTT
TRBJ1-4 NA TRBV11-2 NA CASSSSRGEKLFF TGTGCCAGCAGTTCCTCTAGAGGGGAAAAACTGTTTTTT
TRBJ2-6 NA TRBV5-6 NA CASSLVTVLSRGANVLTF TGTGCCAGCAGCTTGGTCACGGTCCTCTCACGAGGGGCCAACGTCCTGACTTTC
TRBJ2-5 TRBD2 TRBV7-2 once CASSLQSAGGQETQYF TGTGCCAGCAGCTTACAATCGGCGGGGGGACAAGAGACCCAGTACTTC